This T cell receptor (beta chain) was retrieved from a study of blood T cell repertoires in COVID-19. Whole-study context: The United States, Italy and Spain provided the acute and convalescent COVID-19 samples.

Enrolled through a virtual design, the participants were between about 18 and 100 years of age and came from fewer than 30 US areas. Participants reported their clinical history, and cohort assignment relied on those reports. Germline V lookup: CDR1 SGHKS, CDR2 YYEKEE (reference sequence). There are 15 residues in the CDR3. The V and J ends lost 3 bases and 1 base respectively, with 13 bases between them. Original methodology: Amplified reference gene primers provided the basis for estimating nucleated cell counts. Using immunoSEQ multiplex PCR, the repertoire was profiled, and TCRdb retains in-frame clones only, with some absent. D and trimming were read from the DNA, whereas the V and J calls and clone size are those reported in that table. The repertoire consists of around 250,000 clones, with roughly nine tenths occurring once and the leading ten covering 0.95% to 1.5%.

This clonotype originated in a human donor in a cohort exposed to, infected with or recovered from COVID-19 (not recorded which). The donor label of this sample is uncertain. The sequenced sample was PBMCs or T cells enriched from blood (not recorded which). V gene TRBV5-5 combines with J gene TRBJ1-1; no firm D call. The CDR3: CASSYQPAGNTEAFF. The CDR3 nucleotides read TGTGCCAGCAGCTACCAACCTGCAGGGAACACTGAAGCTTTCTTT.